One and the same sample provided the 20 T cell receptor beta chains below, sequenced in a study of cytomegalovirus exposure and HLA in healthy donors. PCR amplification relied on 60 Vbeta primers (plus 13 Jbeta primers). Profiling relied on immunoSEQ multiplex PCR, and the TCRdb table lists in-frame clones only, not all of them. The repertoire table contains about 150,000 clones. The sample was PBMCs. The receptors were sampled from a man aged 25 to 40 in good health and CMV-seronegative.

V is TRBV6-4 and J is TRBJ2-1, with 11 bases identical to TRBD2. Trimming removed 6 bases from V and 5 bases from J; junction bases left unmatched: 6. CDR1 is MRHNA, CDR2 SNTAGT, per germline. The CDR3 is 15 amino acids. CDR3 protein: CASSETSGGNNEQFF. In DNA form, the CDR3 reads TGTGCCAGCAGCGAAACTAGCGGGGGAAACAATGAGCAGTTCTTC.

The chain couples TRBV7-9 to TRBJ2-7; 7 bases line up with TRBD1. CDR1 and CDR2 from the germline V gene are SEHNR and FQNEAQ (reference sequence). This CDR3 comprises 16 residues. V lost 4 bases and J lost 3; bases outside the gene matches: 12. CDR3 protein: CASSSIRGSHGYEQYF. The DNA of the CDR3 is TGTGCCAGCAGCTCGATCAGGGGGTCCCACGGCTACGAGCAGTACTTC.

The chain is built from TRBV25-1 and TRBJ2-1, with TRBD1 matching over 9 bases. The CDR3 sequence is 16 residues long. Trimming at V came to 3 bases and at J to 13 bases, leaving 16 bases not matched to a gene. Germline V gene data show CDR1 as MGHDK and CDR2 as SYGVNS. For the CDR3, the DNA is TGTGCCAGCAGTGATCCAGGGACAGGGACCCGGGGTGCCCAGTTCTTC. Amino acids: CASSDPGTGTRGAQFF. The variable domain in full, completed from reference TRBV25-1 and TRBJ2-1, reads EADIYQTPRYLVIGTGKKITLECSQTMGHDKMYWYQQDPGMELHLIHYSYGVNSTEKGDLSSESTVSRIRTEHFPLTLESARPSHTSQYLCASSDPGTGTRGAQFFGPGTRLTVL.

The chain couples TRBV14 to TRBJ2-1; 8 bases are shared with TRBD2. Unmatched junction bases numbered 4, after V lost 1 base and J lost 2 bases. Germline CDR1 is SGHDN and CDR2 is FVKESK. This CDR3 has 16 amino acids. The CDR3 reads CASSQGPGGTYNEQFF. The CDR3, as DNA: TGTGCCAGCAGCCAAGGACCGGGGGGGACCTACAATGAGCAGTTCTTC.

The chain has TRBV6-1 and TRBJ2-7; 9 nucleotides match TRBD1. CDR1 and CDR2 from the germline V gene are MNHNS and SASEGT. The J segment lost 5 bases and the V segment lost 6 bases, leaving 11 bases of the junction unmatched. CDR3 size: 15 residues. The CDR3 DNA reads as TGTGCCAGCAGAGTTCCCTCGGGACAGGGCGACGAGCAGTACTTC. Amino acid sequence: CASRVPSGQGDEQYF.

The chain has TRBV5-8 and TRBJ2-1, with D possibly TRBD1 on 5 matching bases. The ends were cut back, 8 bases at V and 9 bases at J, with 18 bases in the middle. The CDR3 length is 13 residues. The germline V gene encodes CDR1 SGHTS and CDR2 YDEGEE. Here the CDR3 reads CASPTRVGSEQFF. CDR3 nucleotides: TGTGCCAGTCCTACCAGGGTCGGTAGTGAGCAGTTCTTC. Variable domain in full (rest from reference TRBV5-8 and TRBJ2-1): EAGVTQSPTHLIKTRGQQATLRCSPISGHTSVYWYQQALGLGLQFLLWYDEGEERNRGNFPPRFSGRQFPNYSSELNVNALELEDSALYLCASPTRVGSEQFFGPGTRLTVL.

V and J are TRBV7-7 and TRBJ2-7; D remains ambiguous. The germline V and J ends were trimmed by 0 bases and 4 bases, with 7 bases remaining between them. The CDR3 contains 13 residues. Germline-derived CDR1 and CDR2 are SSHAT and FNYEAQ (reference sequence). The CDR3 region has the DNA TGTGCCAGCAGCTTAGCTCCTGTTTACGAGCAGTACTTC. Its protein is CASSLAPVYEQYF.

V usage is TRBV6-1 and J usage is TRBJ2-1, with TRBD1 matching over 7 bases. Looked up from germline, CDR1 is MNHNS and CDR2 is SASEGT. The CDR3 is made up of 12 amino acids. Trimming took 4 bases from V and 6 from J; bases not matched to a gene: 0. Here the CDR3 DNA reads TGTGCCAGCAGTGGGACAGGCAATGAGCAGTTCTTC. Translating it yields CASSGTGNEQFF.

The chain couples TRBV5-1 to TRBJ2-2; 7 positions match TRBD1. V dropped 4 bases and J dropped 8; count of bases not matched to a gene: 2. The CDR3 runs 12 residues. Germline values: CDR1 SGHRS, CDR2 YFSETQ. CDR3 amino acids: CASSKQGGELFF. The CDR3 nucleotides are TGCGCCAGCAGCAAACAGGGGGGGGAGCTGTTTTTT.

V is TRBV10-3 and J is TRBJ2-5, with TRBD2 matching over 14 bases. V lost 3 bases, J lost 2 bases, and 2 bases stayed unmatched. The CDR3 loop spans 16 amino acids. Per the germline V gene, CDR1 is ENHRY and CDR2 is SYGVKD. CDR3 protein: CAISDRLAGGQETQYF. The CDR3 region has the DNA TGTGCCATCAGTGATAGACTAGCGGGAGGGCAAGAGACCCAGTACTTC.

The rearrangement joins TRBV7-2 to TRBJ2-3, with 7 bases matching TRBD1. The CDR3 has 14 residues. V gave up 5 bases and J gave up 2 bases; unmatched junction bases: 4. Germline CDR1 SGHTA, CDR2 FQGNSA. The CDR3 here is CASSRDRFTDTQYF. The CDR3 region has the DNA TGTGCCAGCAGCAGGGACAGATTCACAGATACGCAGTATTTT.

The J gene is TRBJ2-1, the V gene TRBV11-3; maybe TRBD2 (6 bases). Germline CDR1 SGHNT, CDR2 YENEEA. The V gene lost 0 bases and the J gene lost 7 bases, with 7 bases spanning the gap. The CDR3 has 13 amino acids. CDR3 region: CASSLEGGNEQFF. As DNA, the CDR3 is TGTGCCAGCAGCTTAGAAGGAGGGAATGAGCAGTTCTTC.

This chain uses TRBV7-8 with TRBJ1-1, with D unresolved. The V gene lost 5 bases and the J gene lost 6 bases, with 10 bases spanning the gap. This CDR3 region has 12 residues. Germline V gene data show CDR1 as SGHVS and CDR2 as FQNEAQ. Here the CDR3 DNA reads TGTGCCAGCAGCCCCTCCCAGGCTGAAGCTTTCTTT. It translates to CASSPSQAEAFF. Variable domain in full (rest from reference TRBV7-8 and TRBJ1-1): GAGVSQSPRYKVAKRGQDVALRCDPISGHVSLFWYQQALGQGPEFLTYFQNEAQLDKSGLPSDRFFAERPEGSVSTLKIQRTQQEDSAVYLCASSPSQAEAFFGQGTRLTVV.

The chain links TRBV6-5 to TRBJ2-7; D perhaps matches TRBD2 (6 bases). Germline V gives CDR1 MNHEY, CDR2 SVGAGI. Deletions cut 6 bases from V and 9 bases from J, with 18 bases between. CDR3 size: 13 residues. The CDR3, as DNA: TGTGCCAGCAGGGCGTCAGTCCGGGGAGGGCAGTACTTC. This encodes CASRASVRGGQYF.

The chain couples TRBV19 to TRBJ1-2; D possibly corresponds to TRBD1 (6 bases). V lost 5 bases, J lost 7 bases, and 11 bases lay in between. Germline-derived CDR1 and CDR2 are LNHDA and SQIVND (reference sequence). This CDR3 region has 12 residues. The CDR3 here is CASSLDRGGYTF. The CDR3 DNA follows: TGTGCCAGTAGTTTGGACAGAGGTGGCTACACCTTC.

The chain joins TRBV7-2 to TRBJ1-1, with D perhaps TRBD1 (5 bases). V lost 2 bases and J lost 1, with 8 bases in between. Germline values: CDR1 SGHTA, CDR2 FQGNSA. The CDR3 contains 14 residues. The CDR3 here is CASSLTQGNTEAFF. The CDR3 DNA sequence: TGTGCCAGCAGCTTAACCCAGGGGAACACTGAAGCTTTCTTT.

V usage is TRBV6-1 and J usage is TRBJ1-5; D is possibly TRBD1 (6 bases). Trimming removed 3 bases at V and 7 bases at J, with 13 bases between. This CDR3 has 14 amino acids. Germline values: CDR1 MNHNS, CDR2 SASEGT. The CDR3 loop is CASSEGGGRQPQHF. The CDR3 region has the DNA TGTGCCAGCAGTGAGGGGGGGGGCCGGCAGCCCCAGCATTTT.

The chain links TRBV5-4 to TRBJ1-1, with 8 bases aligning to TRBD1. V trimming: 4 bases; J trimming: 1 base; junction bases outside the gene matches: 6. Germline CDR1 SGHNT, CDR2 YYREEE (reference sequence). CDR3 length: 15 residues. CDR3 amino acids: CASSGYTGGNTEAFF. The CDR3 DNA reads TGTGCCAGCAGCGGATACACAGGGGGGAACACTGAAGCTTTCTTT.

The V and J genes are TRBV7-2 and TRBJ2-3; D gene uncertain. V was clipped by 5 bases and J by 0 bases, with 9 bases between them. CDR1 is SGHTA, CDR2 FQGNSA, per germline. CDR3 length: 14 amino acids. The CDR3 sequence: CASSPRWSTDTQYF. In DNA form, the CDR3 reads TGTGCCAGCAGCCCACGGTGGAGCACAGATACGCAGTATTTT.

J is TRBJ2-5 and V is TRBV9, with 7 positions matching TRBD1. Looked up from germline, CDR1 is SGDLS and CDR2 is YYNGEE. V was clipped by 4 bases and J by 3 bases; unmatched bases: 3. The CDR3 length is 13 residues. Here the CDR3 DNA reads TGTGCCAGCAGCCCCGGGACAGAAGAGACCCAGTACTTC. Encoded protein: CASSPGTEETQYF.